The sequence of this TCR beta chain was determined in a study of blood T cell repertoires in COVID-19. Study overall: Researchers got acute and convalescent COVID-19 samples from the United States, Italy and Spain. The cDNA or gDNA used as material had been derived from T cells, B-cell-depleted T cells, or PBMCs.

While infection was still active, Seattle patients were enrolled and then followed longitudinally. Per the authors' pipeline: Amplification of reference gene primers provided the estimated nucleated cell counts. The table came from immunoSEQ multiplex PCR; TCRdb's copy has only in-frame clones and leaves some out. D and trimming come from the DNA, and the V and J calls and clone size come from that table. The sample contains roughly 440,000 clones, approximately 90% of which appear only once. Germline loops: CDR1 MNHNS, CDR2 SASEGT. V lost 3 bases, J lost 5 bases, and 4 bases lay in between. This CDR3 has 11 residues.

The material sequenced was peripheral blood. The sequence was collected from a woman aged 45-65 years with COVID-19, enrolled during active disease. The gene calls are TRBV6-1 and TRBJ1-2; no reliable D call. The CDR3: CASSDEYGYTF. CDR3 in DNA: TGTGCCAGCAGTGACGAGTATGGCTACACCTTC.